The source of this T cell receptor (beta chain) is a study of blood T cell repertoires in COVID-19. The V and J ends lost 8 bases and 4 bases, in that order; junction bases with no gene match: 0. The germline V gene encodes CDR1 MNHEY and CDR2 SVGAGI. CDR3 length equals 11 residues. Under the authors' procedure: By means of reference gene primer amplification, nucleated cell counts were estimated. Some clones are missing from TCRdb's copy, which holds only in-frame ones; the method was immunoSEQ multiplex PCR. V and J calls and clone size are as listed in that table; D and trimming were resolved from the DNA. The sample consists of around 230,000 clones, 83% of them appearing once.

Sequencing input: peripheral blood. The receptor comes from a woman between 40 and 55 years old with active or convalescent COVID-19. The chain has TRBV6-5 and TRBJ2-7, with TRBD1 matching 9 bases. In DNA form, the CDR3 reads TGTGCCAGCGACAGGGGGTACGAGCAGTACTTC. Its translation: CASDRGYEQYF.